These T cell receptor beta chains were read from a single sample in a study of cytomegalovirus exposure and HLA in healthy donors. Assay: immunoSEQ multiplex PCR; the TCRdb copy retains only in-frame clones and omits some. This sample has 40,000 to 55,000 clones; roughly 64% occur once, and the top ten carry 12%. Sequencing used PBMCs. The receptors come from a man aged 55-75 years in good health and CMV-seropositive. Each CDR3 is given with its conserved first and last residue. The D gene is left open where the match is weak.

d_call	v_call	j_call	cdr3_aa
-	TRBV2	TRBJ1-1	CASSEDKLNTEAFF
-	TRBV7-2	TRBJ1-1	CASSLRGEAAFF
TRBD1	TRBV6-5	TRBJ1-4	CASSTGVREKLFF
TRBD1	TRBV4-3	TRBJ2-6	CASSQDQGAGANVLTF
-	TRBV30	TRBJ1-5	CAWSTRGNQPQHF
-	TRBV5-1	TRBJ2-5	CASSLASGVEETQYF
TRBD2	TRBV4-3	TRBJ2-5	CASSQVWAGAEETQYF
TRBD2	TRBV29-1	TRBJ2-1	CSGGLAADNEQFF
-	TRBV6-1	TRBJ2-3	CAGSELVGSTDTQYF
TRBD2	TRBV2	TRBJ2-3	CASRGTSGTSTDTQYF
TRBD2	TRBV7-2	TRBJ2-2	CASSRSGNPNTGELFF
TRBD1	TRBV9	TRBJ2-1	CASSDDRAVEQFF
TRBD2	TRBV2	TRBJ2-1	CASSDWVAGVDNEQFF
TRBD1	TRBV25-1	TRBJ1-1	CASRAGGTNTEAFF
TRBD1	TRBV19	TRBJ1-5	CASRTQDRGGQPQHF
TRBD2	TRBV7-6	TRBJ2-1	CASSVLAGGPNEQFF
-	TRBV10-2	TRBJ1-5	CASSESLHQPQHF
-	TRBV27	TRBJ2-5	CASSFRRGGGETQYF
TRBD1	TRBV29-1	TRBJ2-1	CSVRDRGSINEQFF
TRBD1	TRBV28	TRBJ1-2	CASSLGTGGYGYTF
-	TRBV14	TRBJ2-6	CASSITDTSGANVLTF
-	TRBV5-1	TRBJ1-1	CASSLEGRSEAFF
-	TRBV15	TRBJ1-4	CATSRGGAPGEKLFF
TRBD2	TRBV4-2	TRBJ2-3	CASSQEGVAGGRDTQYF
-	TRBV4-3	TRBJ2-7	CASSQDQKQYF
TRBD2	TRBV29-1	TRBJ2-3	CSVGGTSLSDTQYF
-	TRBV2	TRBJ1-3	CASSQTGSGNTIYF
-	TRBV30	TRBJ1-1	CAWSVGYTEAFF
-	TRBV4-2	TRBJ2-7	CASSQDQRSGYEQYF
-	TRBV20-1	TRBJ2-7	CSAGTRPRLYF
-	TRBV30	TRBJ2-6	CAWSTGANVLTF
TRBD2	TRBV11-2	TRBJ2-7	CASSFSGIPYEQYF
TRBD1	TRBV30	TRBJ1-6	CAAQGAYNSPLHF
TRBD1	TRBV2	TRBJ2-4	CASSSTGGLNIQYF
-	TRBV19	TRBJ2-7	CASSIGGSSSYEQYF
-	TRBV4-3	TRBJ1-5	CASSQDLQGLRNQPQHF
TRBD1	TRBV30	TRBJ1-1	CAWKPLPGTGGRVAFF
TRBD2	TRBV7-2	TRBJ2-3	CASSLPGLAGIGSDTQYF
-	TRBV5-6	TRBJ1-2	CASSFGLGPDKHGYTF
-	TRBV5-1	TRBJ1-2	CASSLDLRGPYGYTF
-	TRBV6-5	TRBJ1-5	CASSTTGFNQPQHF
TRBD1	TRBV19	TRBJ1-4	CASSQGTGNEKLFF
TRBD1	TRBV18	TRBJ2-7	CASSPLGQSYYEQYF
TRBD1	TRBV19	TRBJ2-1	CASSKDREGYNEQFF
TRBD1	TRBV5-1	TRBJ2-7	CASSVGTGVYEQYF
TRBD2	TRBV29-1	TRBJ2-3	CSVEGEAGVIDTQYF
TRBD1	TRBV19	TRBJ2-7	CASSTPSGQGFHEQYF
-	TRBV5-8	TRBJ2-3	CASSRGGADTQYF
-	TRBV30	TRBJ1-6	CALRDTNNSPLHF
-	TRBV14	TRBJ2-1	CASSQDVGGGVTFEQFF
-	TRBV28	TRBJ1-3	CASRNRGAGNTIYF
TRBD2	TRBV19	TRBJ2-1	CASSRGLADYNEQFF
-	TRBV6-4	TRBJ2-1	CATAPSADRGEQFF
-	TRBV29-1	-	CSVDSPGHTPYEQYF
TRBD2	TRBV19	TRBJ2-7	CATREAGLYEQYF
TRBD1	TRBV5-1	TRBJ1-1	CASSLGTGALNTEAFF
-	TRBV5-4	TRBJ2-6	CASSLTSGVVAGANVLTF
TRBD1	TRBV7-3	TRBJ2-2	CASSLRGGHNTGELFF